This is a list of T cell receptor beta chains from one sample in a study of shared clonotypes between healthy human individuals. Here immunoSEQ multiplex PCR was the method, and the copy in TCRdb shows in-frame clones only, minus some. The table shows some 500,000 clones, with 79% occurring only once. Sequencing was done on a sample of PBMCs. Receptors were obtained from a woman aged 35 to 49 in good health. Some clones in this sample may be carry-over from other donors' samples. The CDR3 runs from the conserved cysteine through the conserved F or W.

J: TRBJ2-3; V: TRBV5-1; CDR3: CASSAPGGSTDTQYF
J: TRBJ2-7; V: TRBV29-1; CDR3: CSVDKRTSTSYEQYF
J: TRBJ1-1; V: TRBV7-2; CDR3: CASSLVDSTEAFF
J: TRBJ1-5; V: TRBV5-6; CDR3: CASLYRSQPQHF
J: TRBJ2-5; V: TRBV7-7; CDR3: CASSLNRGREETQYF
J: TRBJ2-7; V: TRBV9; CDR3: CASSVSGRSYEQYF
J: TRBJ1-2; V: TRBV19; CDR3: CASTPQTGGYYGYTF
J: TRBJ2-1; V: TRBV7-3; CDR3: CASSLNSGTSGLKNEQFF
J: TRBJ1-2; V: TRBV6-5; CDR3: CASSYSVLGGYGYTF
J: TRBJ2-3; V: TRBV7-3; CDR3: CASSLQGADTQYF
J: TRBJ1-1; V: TRBV9; CDR3: CASSEGQGLNTEAFF
J: TRBJ1-1; V: TRBV6-5; CDR3: CASSYSLGGNTEAFF
J: TRBJ2-1; V: TRBV4-3; CDR3: CASSQAGGFNEQFF
J: TRBJ2-3; V: TRBV7-9; CDR3: CASRAGVGTDTQYF
J: TRBJ1-1; V: TRBV7-9; CDR3: CASSIRTVTNTEAFF
J: TRBJ2-3; V: TRBV5-4; CDR3: CASSRDFGTDTQYF
J: TRBJ2-1; V: TRBV1; CDR3: CTSSQLRTWGQTFYNEQFF
J: TRBJ2-5; V: TRBV15; CDR3: CATSREGERTLLDF
J: TRBJ1-1; V: TRBV30; CDR3: CAWRPPGRLNTEAFF
J: TRBJ1-4; V: TRBV19; CDR3: CASSIRDTYEKLFF
J: TRBJ1-4; V: TRBV5-1; CDR3: CASSRGDTYTREKLFF
J: TRBJ2-7; V: TRBV4-1; CDR3: CASSRTSLRDEQYF
J: TRBJ1-5; V: TRBV18; CDR3: CASSPPLGSNQPQHF